The TCR beta chain described here comes from a study of T cell responses to AZD1222 COVID-19 vaccine. Findings and caveats of the study: It should be noted that donors were predominantly white British and more often female, and clonal diversity was possibly underestimated. Spike-specific TCR breadth rose after two AZD1222 doses, and depth rose as well.

Concerning this clone: Its antigen is not known.

The repertoire was sequenced with immunoSEQ multiplex PCR; TCRdb's copy has only in-frame clones and lacks some. The table records about 190,000 clones, around 92% of them present only once. This CDR3 contains 11 residues. CDR1 is SGHDN and CDR2 is FVKESK in the germline V gene. Trimming took 5 bases from V and 1 from J, leaving 2 bases between them. Material: peripheral blood, obtained on day 0 of AZD1222 vaccination. The chain has TRBV14 and TRBJ2-5; D remains unclear. This clonotype originated in an adult in good health. In nucleotides, the CDR3 is TGTGCCAGCAGCTTCCAAGAGACCCAGTACTTC. This gives the protein CASSFQETQYF.